These 5 T cell receptor beta chains share one sample of origin, sequenced in a study of control samples from healthy donors and cancer patients. Profiled with immunoSEQ multiplex PCR; TCRdb holds only in-frame clones, not every one. The data contain approximately 210,000 clones, roughly nine tenths of them seen just once; the ten biggest clones take up less than 2%. Source material: blood. The receptors derive from a man aged 25 to 40 in good health.

This chain connects TRBV27 to TRBJ2-2; 8 bases align to TRBD1. This CDR3 is built from 13 residues. Germline values: CDR1 MNHEY, CDR2 SMNVEV (reference sequence). Trimming removed 10 bases from V and 6 bases from J; junction bases left unmatched: 7. The CDR3 DNA reads as TGTGCCACCCCGGACAGGGAAGCCGGGGAGCTGTTTTTT. Translation gives CATPDREAGELFF.

The chain combines TRBV28 with TRBJ2-1; TRBD2 matches 9 bases. Germline values: CDR1 MDHEN, CDR2 SYDVKM. There are 15 residues in the CDR3. V lost 5 bases and J lost 7; bases outside the gene matches: 9. The CDR3 DNA reads TGTGCCAGCAGTGGATTTGCGGGGGGGCAAAATGAGCAGTTCTTC. This encodes CASSGFAGGQNEQFF.

The chain uses TRBV4-1 and TRBJ2-3, with a tentative D call TRBD2 (6 bases). Trimming shortened V by 0 bases and J by 0 bases, and 13 bases separated the two germline ends. CDR3 length equals 17 residues. The germline gives CDR1 MGHRA, CDR2 YSYEKL. As DNA, the CDR3 is TGCGCCAGCAGCCAAGATATGTGGGGGGAGAGCACAGATACGCAGTATTTT. Its protein is CASSQDMWGESTDTQYF.

V gene TRBV11-2 combines with J gene TRBJ2-1; 7 nucleotides align to TRBD1. This CDR3 contains 16 residues. The junction had 8 bases not matched to a gene; V was cut back by 4 bases and J by 2 bases. The germline gives CDR1 SGHAT, CDR2 FQNNGV. The CDR3: CASSSGQLRTYNEQFF. In DNA, the CDR3 is TGTGCCAGCAGCTCGGGACAGCTTCGCACCTACAATGAGCAGTTCTTC.

Written as DNA, the CDR3 is TGTGCCAGCAGTTACAGAATGGGTGGGGCTGAAGCTTTCTTT. Translating it yields CASSYRMGGAEAFF. This chain links TRBV6-5 with TRBJ1-1; D not certain. Trimming pared 2 bases from V and 6 bases from J, leaving 13 bases between. CDR3 length: 14 amino acids. CDR1 is MNHEY, CDR2 SVGAGI, per germline.